The 6 T cell receptor beta chains presented below share a single source sample, sequenced in a study of molecular identifiers for immune sequencing clone quantification. TCRdb analysed the PCR reads with MiXCR anew, one entry per CDR3 protein. This table holds about 640,000 distinct CDR3 sequences, approximately 20% found once. Sequenced material: naive CD8+ T cells from blood, with Jurkat cell RNA spiked in. The subset denotes: FACS-sorted CD8+CD4-CCR7+CD45RA+ naive T cells. These receptors all come from a human donor in good health. Some libraries in this study had Jurkat cell RNA spiked in.

This clonotype was seen at least ten times. The V gene is TRBV12-5, the J gene TRBJ1-5; D remains unclear. V dropped 4 bases and J dropped 0 bases, with 7 bases sitting between them. Germline V gives CDR1 LGHNT, CDR2 FRNRAP. CDR3 size: 14 residues. CDR3 sequence reads: CASGSGISNQPQHF. As DNA, the CDR3 is TGTGCTAGTGGTTCCGGGATTAGCAATCAGCCCCAGCATTTT.

This clonotype was counted ten times or more. The chain carries TRBV12-3 or TRBV12-4 and TRBJ1-1; TRBD1 is a possible D gene (5 bases). The CDR3 consists of 13 residues. V was pared by 7 bases and J by 4 bases, with 13 bases between. DNA of the CDR3: TGTGCCAGCACTAATACAGGTGGCACTGAAGCTTTCTTT. This translates into CASTNTGGTEAFF.

On this clonotype itself: The junction departs from the called germline gene at one end, perhaps through a read error. The rearrangement uses TRBV11-2 and TRBJ1-1; TRBD1 might be the D (5 bases). CDR3 length: 16 residues. Per germline, CDR1 SGHAT and CDR2 FQNNGV. CDR3 DNA sequence: TGTGCCAGCAGTACTCGACAGAGCCTCATGAACACTAAAGCTTTCTTT. Translating it yields CASSTRQSLMNTKAFF.

This clonotype has more than one count but fewer than ten. A read error may explain this, as a much larger clone is one base away. V and J are TRBV29-1 and TRBJ2-7; D is possibly TRBD1 or TRBD2 (5 bases each). Trimming took off 1 base at V and 6 bases at J, with 19 bases between the two ends. CDR1 and CDR2 from the germline V gene are SQVTM and ANQGSEA. This CDR3 comprises 15 residues. Here the CDR3 reads CSVEVFRTGACEQYF. The CDR3 coding sequence is TGCAGCGTTGAAGTGTTCAGGACTGGGGCCTGCGAGCAGTACTTC.

This clonotype was seen many times. This chain connects TRBV28 to TRBJ1-4, with 7 bases that match TRBD1. V was pared by 5 bases and J by 4 bases, with 13 bases of the junction left unmatched. Germline loops: CDR1 MDHEN, CDR2 SYDVKM. This CDR3 is 17 amino acids long. The CDR3 sequence is CASSPRGGGNINEKLFF. CDR3 nucleotide sequence: TGTGCCAGCAGTCCCCGCGGAGGGGGCAATATTAATGAAAAACTGTTTTTT.

This clonotype was detected only a few times. The rearrangement links TRBV4-3 to TRBJ1-2, with D hard to call. There are 18 residues in the CDR3. In germline, CDR1 is LGHNA, CDR2 YSLEER. Trimming took off 0 bases at V and 4 bases at J, with 21 bases between the two ends. The CDR3 region is CASSQDVPRGSVAYGYTF. The CDR3 DNA sequence: TGCGCCAGCAGCCAAGACGTACCCAGAGGATCAGTCGCCTATGGCTACACCTTC.